What follows describes a single T cell receptor (beta chain). Patients at the Seattle site were enrolled during active infection and followed longitudinally. V was pared by 5 bases and J by 9 bases, with 17 bases between. The CDR3 covers 14 residues. CDR1 is LGHDT and CDR2 is YNNKEL in the germline V gene (reference sequence). This sample was taken from a study of blood T cell repertoires in COVID-19. Study processing details: The authors estimated nucleated cell counts from reference gene primer amplification. The protocol was immunoSEQ multiplex PCR, while the TCRdb copy is restricted to in-frame clones and leaves out a portion. V and J calls and clone size are given by that table; D and trimming were obtained from the DNA. The table has 60,000 to 85,000 clones, 70% to 90% seen once; the top ten hold about a tenth.

Input material: peripheral blood. The receptor was isolated from a man aged 60 to 75 with COVID-19, enrolled during active disease. The chain combines TRBV3-1 (or the pseudogene TRBV3-2) with TRBJ2-1; the D is unclear. The CDR3 DNA reads TGTGCCAGCAGCTATTACCTGGCCGGAGTTGAGCAGTTCTTC. This sequence encodes CASSYYLAGVEQFF.